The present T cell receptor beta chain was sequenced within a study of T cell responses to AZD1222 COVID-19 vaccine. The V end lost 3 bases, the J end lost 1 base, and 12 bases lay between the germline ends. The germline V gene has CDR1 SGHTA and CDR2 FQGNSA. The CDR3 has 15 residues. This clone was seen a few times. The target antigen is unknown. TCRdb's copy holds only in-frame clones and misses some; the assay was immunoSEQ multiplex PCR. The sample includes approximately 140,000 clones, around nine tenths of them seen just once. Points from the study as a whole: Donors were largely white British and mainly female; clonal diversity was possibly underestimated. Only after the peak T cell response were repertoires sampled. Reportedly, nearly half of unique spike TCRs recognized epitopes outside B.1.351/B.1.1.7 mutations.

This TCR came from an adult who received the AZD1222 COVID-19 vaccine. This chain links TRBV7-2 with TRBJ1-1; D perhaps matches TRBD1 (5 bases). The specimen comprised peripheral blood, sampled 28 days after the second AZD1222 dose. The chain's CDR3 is CASSLRQRRNTEAFF. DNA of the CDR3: TGTGCCAGCAGCTTGAGACAGCGGAGGAACACTGAAGCTTTCTTT.